The present T cell receptor (beta chain) was sequenced within a study of Ad26.COV2.S vaccination and SARS-CoV-2 variants. Background on the study: The vaccine Ad26.COV2.S was put into the muscle once, or twice with 56 days between.

Notes on the study in general: Participants in the vaccine arm had higher spike-specific TCR breadth; placebo recipients had lower.

Treatment indicated: approximately 18 received Ad26.COV2.S at low or high dose, single or two shots; 5 received placebo; per-sample allocation not given. Day 63 after the first injection of vaccine or placebo was the sampling time. The individual, an adult aged 18-55 years, was a donor in Boston. The CDR3 totals 14 residues. V shed 6 bases and J 2 bases; nucleotides not matched to a gene: 6. Germline loops: CDR1 MNHEY, CDR2 SVGEGT. In the case of this clone: The target antigen is unknown.

The protocol was immunoSEQ multiplex PCR, while the TCRdb copy is restricted to in-frame clones and leaves out a portion. The table lists 400,000 to 500,000 clones, roughly 88% of them singletons. This sequence joins TRBV6-2 or TRBV6-3 and TRBJ2-5; TRBD1 matches at 7 bases. The clonotype was recovered from a person aged 18 to 59 who received the Ad26.COV2.S COVID-19 vaccine or a placebo. Specimen: peripheral blood, collected in a trial of Ad26.COV2.S vaccine versus placebo. This chain's CDR3 is CASSRDRVQETQYF. In DNA form, the CDR3 reads TGTGCCAGCAGCCGGGACAGAGTACAAGAGACCCAGTACTTC.